This T cell receptor beta chain was identified during a study of cytomegalovirus exposure and HLA in healthy donors. Study results and caveats: A few chains tied to CMV proved CMV antigen-specific in vitro. Usually a TCR sequence was rare, but some public TCRs were found in many donors. The classifier reportedly diagnosed cytomegalovirus status with high specificity and sensitivity. Cytomegalovirus-associated status was assigned to some 180 TCR beta chains.

V lost 0 bases and J lost 9, with 9 bases in between. The germline V gene has CDR1 GTSNPN and CDR2 SVGIG (reference sequence). CDR3 length equals 12 residues. The protocol was immunoSEQ multiplex PCR, while the TCRdb copy is restricted to in-frame clones and leaves out a portion. The sample shows roughly 60,000 clones, 95% to 97% of them seen only once. About this clone: Its cognate antigen is unknown.

The rearrangement uses TRBV30 and TRBJ2-1; D might be TRBD1 (6 bases). The sample comprised PBMCs. This TCR derives from a woman between 18 and 29 years old in good health and CMV-seronegative. The CDR3 DNA is TGTGCCTGGAGTGTTGGCAGGGGTGAGCAGTTCTTC. It is translated as CAWSVGRGEQFF. Together with reference TRBV30 and TRBJ2-1, the CDR3 gives the full variable domain: SQTIHQWPATLVQPVGSPLSLECTVEGTSNPNLYWYRQAAGRGLQLLFYSVGIGQISSEVPQNLSASRPQDRQFILSSKKLLLSDSGFYLCAWSVGRGEQFFGPGTRLTVL.